This TCR beta chain emerged from a study of human T cells and chemical hapten exposure. At the level of the study: Per-sample TCR yield variability stemmed mainly from small pooled library volume differences. Study-level findings and limits: Expanded TCRs made up significantly more big CDR3 similarity clusters than controls did. PT1 expanded TCR counts correlated positively with patch test score.

Per the germline V gene, CDR1 is MNHEY and CDR2 is SVGEGT. The V gene lost 4 bases and the J gene lost 0 bases, with 10 bases spanning the gap. The CDR3 is 14 residues long. From the RACE reads, TCRdb called clonotypes with MiXCR, one entry per CDR3 protein. The sample records about 380,000 distinct CDR3 sequences, 4.8% being singletons. Time point reported: patch test 1, 2 weeks after DPC sensitization. Treatment noted: therapeutic diphenylcyclopropenone sensitization with weekly scalp DPC. As to this clonotype: Its antigen is still unknown.

The chain recombines TRBV6-2 or TRBV6-3 with TRBJ2-7; no definite D call. The receptor's source is a woman aged 45-60 years with alopecia areata. Some clones in this sample may be carry-over from other donors' samples. The sample consisted of whole blood, taken in connection with sensitization to the hapten diphenylcyclopropenone (DPC). The CDR3 DNA follows: TGTGCCAGCAGTTTTTTGGCGGTCTCCTACGAGCAGTACTTC. It encodes CASSFLAVSYEQYF.